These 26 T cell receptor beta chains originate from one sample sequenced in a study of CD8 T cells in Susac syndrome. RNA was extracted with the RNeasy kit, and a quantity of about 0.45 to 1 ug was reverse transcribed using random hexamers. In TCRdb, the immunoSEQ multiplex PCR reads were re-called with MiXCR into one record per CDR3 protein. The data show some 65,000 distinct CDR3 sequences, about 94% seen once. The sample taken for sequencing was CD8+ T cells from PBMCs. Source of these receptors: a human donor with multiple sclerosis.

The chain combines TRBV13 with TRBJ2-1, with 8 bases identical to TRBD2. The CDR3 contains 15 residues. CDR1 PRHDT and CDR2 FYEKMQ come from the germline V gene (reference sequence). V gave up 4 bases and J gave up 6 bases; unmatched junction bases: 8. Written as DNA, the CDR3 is TGTGCCAGCAGCTCTACCGTACGGGGGGGCAATGAGCAGTTCTTC. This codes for CASSSTVRGGNEQFF.

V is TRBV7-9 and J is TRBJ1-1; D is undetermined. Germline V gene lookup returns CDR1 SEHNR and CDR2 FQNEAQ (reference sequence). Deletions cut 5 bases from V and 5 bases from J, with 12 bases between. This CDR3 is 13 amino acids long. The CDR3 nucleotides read TGTGCCAGCAGCAACTCCGAGGGAACTGAAGCTTTCTTT. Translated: CASSNSEGTEAFF.

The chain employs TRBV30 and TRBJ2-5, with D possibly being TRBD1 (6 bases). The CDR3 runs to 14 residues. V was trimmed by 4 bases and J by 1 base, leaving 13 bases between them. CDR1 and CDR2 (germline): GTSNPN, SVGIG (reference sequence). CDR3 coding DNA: TGTGCCTGGACCCCGGACAGCAGCCAAGAGACCCAGTACTTC. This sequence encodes CAWTPDSSQETQYF.

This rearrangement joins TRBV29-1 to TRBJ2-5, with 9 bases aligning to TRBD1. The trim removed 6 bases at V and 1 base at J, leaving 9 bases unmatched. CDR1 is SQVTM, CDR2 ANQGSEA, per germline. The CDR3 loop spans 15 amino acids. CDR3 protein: CSVRITGGRQETQYF. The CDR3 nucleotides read TGCAGCGTCCGAATTACAGGGGGCCGCCAAGAGACCCAGTACTTC.

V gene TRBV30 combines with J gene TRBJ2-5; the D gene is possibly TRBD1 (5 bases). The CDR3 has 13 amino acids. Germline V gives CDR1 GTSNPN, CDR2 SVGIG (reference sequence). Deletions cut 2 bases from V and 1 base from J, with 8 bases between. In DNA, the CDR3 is TGTGCCTGGAGTCAACAGGTCCAAGAGACCCAGTACTTC. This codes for CAWSQQVQETQYF.

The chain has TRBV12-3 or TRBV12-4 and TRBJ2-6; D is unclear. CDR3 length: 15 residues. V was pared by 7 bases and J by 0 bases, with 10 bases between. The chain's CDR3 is CASTPPGSGANVLTF. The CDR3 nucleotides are TGTGCCAGCACCCCGCCCGGCTCTGGGGCCAACGTCCTGACTTTC.

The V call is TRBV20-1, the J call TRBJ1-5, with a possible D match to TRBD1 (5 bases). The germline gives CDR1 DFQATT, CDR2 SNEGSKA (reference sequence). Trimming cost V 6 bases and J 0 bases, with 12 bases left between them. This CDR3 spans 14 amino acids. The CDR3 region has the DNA TGCAGTGCCGACCGGACAAATAGCAATCAGCCCCAGCATTTT. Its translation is CSADRTNSNQPQHF.

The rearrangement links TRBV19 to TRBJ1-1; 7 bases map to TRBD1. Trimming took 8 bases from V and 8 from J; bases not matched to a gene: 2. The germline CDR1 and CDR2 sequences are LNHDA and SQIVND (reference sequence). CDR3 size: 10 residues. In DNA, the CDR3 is TGTGCCAGTGGGACAGACGAAGCTTTCTTT. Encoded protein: CASGTDEAFF.

The DNA of the CDR3 is TGTGCCAGCAGCCACGACGGTAGCACAGATACGCAGTATTTT. Translated: CASSHDGSTDTQYF. This chain joins TRBV4-2 and TRBJ2-3; D remains ambiguous. Between the trimmed V and J ends, which lost 3 bases and 0 bases, there was a span of 7 bases. The CDR3 is made up of 14 amino acids. Germline lookup yields CDR1 LGHNA and CDR2 YNFKEQ.

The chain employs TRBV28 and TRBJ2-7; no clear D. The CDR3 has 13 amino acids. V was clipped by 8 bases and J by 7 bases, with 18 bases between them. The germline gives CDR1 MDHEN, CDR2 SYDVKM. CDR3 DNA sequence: TGTGCCAGCGTTGGTGACGAGAACGGGGAGCAGTACTTC. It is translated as CASVGDENGEQYF.

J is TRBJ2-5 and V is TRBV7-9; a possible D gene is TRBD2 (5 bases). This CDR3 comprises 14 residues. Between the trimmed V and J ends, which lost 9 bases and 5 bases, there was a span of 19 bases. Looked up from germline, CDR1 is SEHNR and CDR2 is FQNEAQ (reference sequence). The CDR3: CASTLDSGWETQYF. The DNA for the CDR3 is TGTGCCAGTACCTTGGATTCGGGATGGGAGACCCAGTACTTC.

This CDR3 is CASSSSGGGELFF. In DNA form, the CDR3 reads TGTGCCAGCAGTTCTAGCGGGGGCGGGGAGCTGTTTTTT. The chain employs TRBV27 and TRBJ2-2, with 10 bases matching TRBD2. The germline gives CDR1 MNHEY, CDR2 SMNVEV (reference sequence). J was trimmed by 7 bases and V by 4 bases; bases with no gene match: 0. CDR3 length equals 13 residues.

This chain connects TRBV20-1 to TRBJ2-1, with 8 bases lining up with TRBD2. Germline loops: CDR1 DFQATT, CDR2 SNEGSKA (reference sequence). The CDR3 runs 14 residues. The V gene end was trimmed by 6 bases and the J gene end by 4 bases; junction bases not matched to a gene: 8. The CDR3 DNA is TGCAGTGCGCGGAGCGGGAGTGAATACAATGAGCAGTTCTTC. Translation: CSARSGSEYNEQFF.

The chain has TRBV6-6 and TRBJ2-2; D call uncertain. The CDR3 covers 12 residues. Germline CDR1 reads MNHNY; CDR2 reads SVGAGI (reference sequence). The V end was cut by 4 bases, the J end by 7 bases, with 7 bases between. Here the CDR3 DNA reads TGTGCCAGCAGTTCGGATAGCGGGGAGCTGTTTTTT. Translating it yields CASSSDSGELFF.

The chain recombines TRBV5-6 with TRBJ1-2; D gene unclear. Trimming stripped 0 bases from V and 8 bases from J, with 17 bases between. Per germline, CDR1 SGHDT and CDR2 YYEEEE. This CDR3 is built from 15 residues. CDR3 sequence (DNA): TGTGCCAGCAGCTTGGTGTCAGCCGAGATCATGGGCTACACCTTC. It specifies CASSLVSAEIMGYTF. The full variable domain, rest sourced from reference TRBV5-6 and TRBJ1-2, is DAGVTQSPTHLIKTRGQQVTLRCSPKSGHDTVSWYQQALGQGPQFIFQYYEEEERQRGNFPDRFSGHQFPNYSSELNVNALLLGDSALYLCASSLVSAEIMGYTFGSGTRLTVV.

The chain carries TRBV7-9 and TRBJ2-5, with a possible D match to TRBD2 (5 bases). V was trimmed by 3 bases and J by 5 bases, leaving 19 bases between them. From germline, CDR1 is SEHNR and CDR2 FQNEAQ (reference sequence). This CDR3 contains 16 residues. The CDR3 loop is CASSFTVSGGWETQYF. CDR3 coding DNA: TGTGCCAGCAGCTTTACGGTCAGCGGAGGTTGGGAGACCCAGTACTTC.

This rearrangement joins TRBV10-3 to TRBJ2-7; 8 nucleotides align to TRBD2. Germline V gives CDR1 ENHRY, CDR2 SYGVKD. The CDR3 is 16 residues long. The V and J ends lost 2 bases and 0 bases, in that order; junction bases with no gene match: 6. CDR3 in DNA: TGTGCCATCAGTGAGCCGGTAGCGGGGATCTCCTACGAGCAGTACTTC. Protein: CAISEPVAGISYEQYF.

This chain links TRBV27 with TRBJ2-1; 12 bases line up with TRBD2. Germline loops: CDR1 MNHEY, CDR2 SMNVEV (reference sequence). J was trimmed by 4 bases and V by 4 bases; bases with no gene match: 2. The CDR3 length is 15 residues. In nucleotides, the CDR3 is TGTGCCAGCAGTTCCGGGACTAGCGGGTACAATGAGCAGTTCTTC. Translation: CASSSGTSGYNEQFF.

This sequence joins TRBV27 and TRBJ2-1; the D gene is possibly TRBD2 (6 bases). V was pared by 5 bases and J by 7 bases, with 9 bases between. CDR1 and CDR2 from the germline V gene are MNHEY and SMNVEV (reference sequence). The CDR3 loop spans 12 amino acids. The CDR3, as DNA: TGTGCCAGCAGTCACCGGGAGAATGAGCAGTTCTTC. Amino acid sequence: CASSHRENEQFF.

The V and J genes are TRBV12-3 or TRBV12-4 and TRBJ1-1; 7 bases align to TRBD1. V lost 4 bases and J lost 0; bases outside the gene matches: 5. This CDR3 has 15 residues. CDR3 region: CASSSDRNLNTEAFF. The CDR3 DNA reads TGTGCCAGCAGTTCGGACAGGAACTTGAACACTGAAGCTTTCTTT.

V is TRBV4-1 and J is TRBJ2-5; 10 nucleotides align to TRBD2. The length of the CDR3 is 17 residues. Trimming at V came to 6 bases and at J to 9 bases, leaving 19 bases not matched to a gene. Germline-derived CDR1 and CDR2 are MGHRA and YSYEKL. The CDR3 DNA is TGCGCCAGCAGACCGATAGCGGGGGGACAAGAAAGAGTGGCCCAGTACTTC. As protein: CASRPIAGGQERVAQYF.

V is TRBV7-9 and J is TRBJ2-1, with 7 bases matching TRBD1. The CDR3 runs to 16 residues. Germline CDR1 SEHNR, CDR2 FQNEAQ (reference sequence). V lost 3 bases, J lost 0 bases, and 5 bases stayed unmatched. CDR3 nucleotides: TGTGCCAGCAGCTTTAGGGGGCCCAGCTCCTACAATGAGCAGTTCTTC. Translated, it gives CASSFRGPSSYNEQFF.

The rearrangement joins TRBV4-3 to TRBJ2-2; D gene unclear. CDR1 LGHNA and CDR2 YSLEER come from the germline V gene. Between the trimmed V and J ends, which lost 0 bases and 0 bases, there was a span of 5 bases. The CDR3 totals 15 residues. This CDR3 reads CASSQDPPNTGELFF. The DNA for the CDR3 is TGCGCCAGCAGCCAAGACCCACCGAACACCGGGGAGCTGTTTTTT.

Here the CDR3 DNA reads TGTGCCAGCAGCCCCCAGGGCCTGCTCTACGAGCAGTACTTC. Amino acids: CASSPQGLLYEQYF. The chain couples TRBV3-1 to TRBJ2-7, with D possibly TRBD1 on 5 matching bases. The germline CDR1 and CDR2 sequences are LGHDT and YNNKEL (reference sequence). The V end lost 4 bases, the J end lost 3 bases, and 13 bases lay between the germline ends. The CDR3 contains 14 residues.

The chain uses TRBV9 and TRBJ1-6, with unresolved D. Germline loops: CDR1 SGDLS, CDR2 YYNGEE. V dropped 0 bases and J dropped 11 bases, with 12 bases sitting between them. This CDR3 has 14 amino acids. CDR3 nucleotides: TGTGCCAGCAGCGTAGAAGGAGTCACCACACCCCTCCACTTT. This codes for CASSVEGVTTPLHF.

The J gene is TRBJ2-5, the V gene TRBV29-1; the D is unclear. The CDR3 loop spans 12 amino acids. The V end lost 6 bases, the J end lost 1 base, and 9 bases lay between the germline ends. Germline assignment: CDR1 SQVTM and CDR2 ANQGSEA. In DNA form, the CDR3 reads TGCAGCGTCCTTCAAGGCCAAGAGACCCAGTACTTC. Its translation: CSVLQGQETQYF.